One sample yielded the 27 T cell receptor beta chains listed below, sequenced in a study of blood T cell repertoires in COVID-19. The method was immunoSEQ multiplex PCR; TCRdb's version includes in-frame clones alone and lacks a portion of them. Of around 330,000 clones in the sample, around 89% were seen once. Sequencing was carried out using peripheral blood. The receptors stem from a woman between 45 and 65 years old with active or convalescent COVID-19.

The chain recombines TRBV9 with TRBJ2-6, with 7 positions matching TRBD1. V lost 4 bases and J lost 3; bases outside the gene matches: 13. CDR1 is SGDLS, CDR2 YYNGEE, per germline. The CDR3 is 18 residues long. CDR3 protein: CASSSQQGHPIGANVLTF. The CDR3 DNA follows: TGTGCCAGCAGCTCTCAACAGGGGCATCCGATTGGGGCCAACGTCCTGACTTTC.

Here the CDR3 reads CASSFKSSYEQYF. CDR3 bases: TGTGCCAGCAGCTTCAAGAGCTCCTACGAGCAGTACTTC. The rearrangement links TRBV5-5 to TRBJ2-7; no clear D gene. The CDR3 is made up of 13 amino acids. Trimming left V 2 bases short and J 0 bases short, with 6 bases between. Germline V gene sequence: CDR1 SGHKS, CDR2 YYEKEE (reference sequence).

A single count supports this clone. The CDR3 loop reads CASSLQPGQGNEKLFF. The CDR3 DNA sequence: TGTGCCAGCAGCCTGCAACCGGGACAGGGAAATGAAAAACTGTTTTTT. The chain uses TRBV7-2 and TRBJ1-4, with 9 nucleotides matching TRBD1. The CDR3 has 16 amino acids. Per the germline V gene, CDR1 is SGHTA and CDR2 is FQGNSA. Trimming at V came to 5 bases and at J to 5 bases, leaving 9 bases not matched to a gene. Variable domain in full (rest from reference TRBV7-2 and TRBJ1-4): GAGVSQSPSNKVTEKGKDVELRCDPISGHTALYWYRQSLGQGLEFLIYFQGNSAPDKSGLPSDRFSAERTGGSVSTLTIQRTQQEDSAVYLCASSLQPGQGNEKLFFGSGTQLSVL.

The chain has TRBV6-1 and TRBJ1-6; 7 nucleotides agree with TRBD1. With 3 bases clipped from V and 10 bases from J, the junction kept 6 bases outside the gene matches. The CDR3 consists of 14 residues. Germline V gene data show CDR1 as MNHNS and CDR2 as SASEGT. CDR3 residues: CASSDLTGVSPLHF. The CDR3 coding sequence is TGTGCCAGCAGTGATCTTACAGGGGTCTCACCCCTCCACTTT.

This clone was observed a single time. The rearrangement links TRBV27 to TRBJ1-6, with D possibly being TRBD1 (6 bases). CDR1 and CDR2 (germline): MNHEY, SMNVEV (reference sequence). The CDR3 consists of 16 residues. V shed 3 bases and J shed 9 bases, with 18 bases lying between them. CDR3: CASSFSSQGSGSPLHF. The DNA for the CDR3 is TGTGCCAGCAGTTTTTCGTCACAGGGTTCGGGTTCACCCCTCCACTTT.

The V and J genes are TRBV28 and TRBJ1-1, with a tentative D call TRBD1 (5 bases). The germline gives CDR1 MDHEN, CDR2 SYDVKM. The CDR3 runs to 12 residues. V dropped 8 bases and J dropped 0 bases, with 7 bases sitting between them. CDR3 in amino acids: CASQGMNTEAFF. The CDR3 DNA sequence: TGTGCCAGCCAGGGTATGAACACTGAAGCTTTCTTT.

The rearrangement links TRBV15 to TRBJ1-1; the D is unclear. V lost 1 base and J lost 3, with 15 bases in between. This CDR3 has 16 amino acids. Per the germline V gene, CDR1 is LNHNV and CDR2 is YYDKDF (reference sequence). The DNA for the CDR3 is TGTGCCACCAGCAGAGGTCGGTATATAGGAGACACTGAAGCTTTCTTT. It encodes CATSRGRYIGDTEAFF.

This chain links TRBV5-1 with TRBJ2-6; no definite D call. The germline V and J ends were trimmed by 8 bases and 0 bases, with 6 bases remaining between them. The CDR3 runs to 13 residues. The germline V gene encodes CDR1 SGHRS and CDR2 YFSETQ. CDR3 nucleotides: TGCGCCAGTCAGGTCTCTGGGGCCAACGTCCTGACTTTC. Protein product: CASQVSGANVLTF. Complete variable domain (other parts from reference TRBV5-1 and TRBJ2-6): KAGVTQTPRYLIKTRGQQVTLSCSPISGHRSVSWYQQTPGQGLQFLFEYFSETQRNKGNFPGRFSGRQFSNSRSEMNVSTLELGDSALYLCASQVSGANVLTFGAGSRLTVL.

The genes are TRBV30 and TRBJ1-3, with 7 nucleotides matching TRBD1. The junction had 5 bases not matched to a gene; V was cut back by 5 bases and J by 4 bases. There are 13 residues in the CDR3. Germline V gene sequence: CDR1 GTSNPN, CDR2 SVGIG (reference sequence). The CDR3: CAWQTGRGNTIYF. CDR3 nucleotide sequence: TGTGCCTGGCAGACAGGGAGGGGAAACACCATATATTTT.

The rearrangement uses TRBV28 and TRBJ2-2; D is uncertain. Germline lookup yields CDR1 MDHEN and CDR2 SYDVKM. This CDR3 contains 17 residues. V shed 4 bases and J shed 3 bases, with 18 bases lying between them. The CDR3 coding sequence is TGTGCCAGCAGTTCCCGCTACTCCATTCGGGACACCGGGGAGCTGTTTTTT. This translates into CASSSRYSIRDTGELFF.

The genes are TRBV27 and TRBJ1-1; D is perhaps TRBD1 (6 bases). Deletions cut 2 bases from V and 7 bases from J, with 11 bases between. Germline V gene data show CDR1 as MNHEY and CDR2 as SMNVEV (reference sequence). The CDR3 length is 13 residues. The CDR3 loop reads CASSLPGAGEAFF. The CDR3 DNA follows: TGTGCCAGCAGTTTACCAGGGGCCGGTGAAGCTTTCTTT.

The rearrangement joins TRBV11-1 to TRBJ2-7, with 7 bases that match TRBD1. Germline CDR1 SGHAT, CDR2 FQDESV (reference sequence). Losses at the gene ends were 3 bases for V and 3 bases for J; bases not matched to a gene: 5. This CDR3 region has 14 residues. The CDR3 loop reads CASSFTGQIYEQYF. The CDR3 DNA sequence: TGTGCCAGCAGCTTTACGGGACAGATCTACGAGCAGTACTTC.

This clone was seen only once. This rearrangement joins TRBV7-6 to TRBJ1-6, with D possibly TRBD1 on 5 matching bases. Germline assignment: CDR1 SGHVS and CDR2 FNYEAQ. The V end lost 5 bases, the J end lost 9 bases, and 17 bases lay between the germline ends. The CDR3 spans 15 residues. The CDR3 spells CASSTRVQGGSPLHF. The CDR3 region has the DNA TGTGCCAGCAGCACCCGGGTTCAGGGAGGTTCACCCCTCCACTTT. Looking up the rest from reference TRBV7-6 and TRBJ1-6 gives the full variable domain: GAGVSQSPRYKVTKRGQDVALRCDPISGHVSLYWYRQALGQGPEFLTYFNYEAQQDKSGLPNDRFSAERPEGSISTLTIQRTEQRDSAMYRCASSTRVQGGSPLHFGNGTRLTVT.

A note on this clone: The same CDR3 is also encoded by other DNA sequences in this sample. The V gene is TRBV11-2, the J gene TRBJ2-5, with 7 bases aligning to TRBD1. Germline assignment: CDR1 SGHAT and CDR2 FQNNGV. The CDR3 has 13 amino acids. Losses at the gene ends were 5 bases for V and 5 bases for J; bases not matched to a gene: 5. This CDR3 is CASSRDREETQYF. As DNA, the CDR3 is TGTGCCAGCAGCAGAGACAGGGAGGAGACCCAGTACTTC.

The sample holds one count of this clone. This chain uses TRBV6-5 with TRBJ1-4; TRBD1 aligns across 7 bases. CDR3 length: 13 residues. V was pared by 9 bases and J by 7 bases, with 8 bases of the junction left unmatched. The germline V gene encodes CDR1 MNHEY and CDR2 SVGAGI. Here the CDR3 DNA reads TGTGCCAGTAGACAGGGACTTGGTGAAAAACTGTTTTTT. Translation gives CASRQGLGEKLFF.

This chain connects TRBV19 to TRBJ2-7; a possible D gene is TRBD2 (7 bases). Trimming pared 1 base from V and 2 bases from J, leaving 21 bases between. CDR1 and CDR2 from the germline V gene are LNHDA and SQIVND (reference sequence). The CDR3 length is 18 residues. This CDR3 is CASSIAAGATKLTYEQYF. The CDR3, as DNA: TGTGCCAGTAGTATAGCGGCGGGGGCCACTAAACTTACCTACGAGCAGTACTTC.

The chain uses TRBV6-2 or TRBV6-3 and TRBJ1-2; D unclear. V was shortened by 6 bases and J by 4 bases, with 12 bases between the two germline ends. Per the germline V gene, CDR1 is MNHEY and CDR2 is SVGEGT. This CDR3 region has 13 residues. The CDR3 DNA reads as TGTGCCAGCAGCCTGCAGGCGCCCTATGGCTACACCTTC. It yields the protein CASSLQAPYGYTF.

This clone has a single count. The chain joins TRBV5-4 to TRBJ2-5; TRBD1 aligns across 10 bases. The CDR3 is 14 amino acids. V lost 2 bases and J lost 5; bases outside the gene matches: 3. Germline V gene lookup returns CDR1 SGHNT and CDR2 YYREEE (reference sequence). The CDR3 is CASSFQTGGETQYF. The CDR3 DNA follows: TGTGCCAGCAGCTTTCAGACAGGGGGCGAGACCCAGTACTTC.

This clone was detected only a few times. The rearrangement uses TRBV28 and TRBJ1-3; the D is unclear. V lost 5 bases to trimming and J lost 4 bases, with 9 bases between them. The CDR3 extends over 13 amino acids. Germline V gives CDR1 MDHEN, CDR2 SYDVKM. DNA of the CDR3: TGTGCCAGCAGTGAGGTCTCCGGAAACACCATATATTTT. It is translated as CASSEVSGNTIYF. Using reference TRBV28 and TRBJ1-3 for the parts outside the CDR3, the full variable domain is DVKVTQSSRYLVKRTGEKVFLECVQDMDHENMFWYRQDPGLGLRLIYFSYDVKMKEKGDIPEGYSVSREKKERFSLILESASTNQTSMYLCASSEVSGNTIYFGEGSWLTVV.

The chain carries TRBV9 and TRBJ1-3; 10 bases fit TRBD1. The length of the CDR3 is 16 residues. From germline, CDR1 is SGDLS and CDR2 YYNGEE. The J segment lost 0 bases and the V segment lost 3 bases, leaving 3 bases of the junction unmatched. The CDR3 reads CASSGTGGASGNTIYF. The CDR3 DNA reads TGTGCCAGCAGCGGGACAGGGGGGGCCTCTGGAAACACCATATATTTT. Together with reference TRBV9 and TRBJ1-3, the CDR3 gives the full variable domain: DSGVTQTPKHLITATGQRVTLRCSPRSGDLSVYWYQQSLDQGLQFLIQYYNGEERAKGNILERFSAQQFPDLHSELNLSSLELGDSALYFCASSGTGGASGNTIYFGEGSWLTVV.

This clone was detected once. The rearrangement joins TRBV6-6 to TRBJ1-4, with a tentative D call TRBD1 (5 bases). V gave up 8 bases and J gave up 3 bases, with 13 bases separating them. Germline lookup yields CDR1 MNHNY and CDR2 SVGAGI (reference sequence). CDR3 length equals 14 residues. CDR3 DNA: TGTGCCAGCCTACGACAGAGTTCTAATGAAAAACTGTTTTTT. Its translation: CASLRQSSNEKLFF.

The genes are TRBV2 and TRBJ2-7; tentatively, D is TRBD1 (6 bases). V was cut by 7 bases and J by 2 bases, with 6 bases left in between. The germline V gene has CDR1 SNHLY and CDR2 FYNNEI. The CDR3 runs 11 residues. For the CDR3, the DNA is TGTGCCAGCAAGGGGGCCTACGAGCAGTACTTC. It yields the protein CASKGAYEQYF.

The chain employs TRBV6-5 and TRBJ2-7; maybe TRBD1 (5 bases). The CDR3 has 15 residues. V was shortened by 6 bases and J by 0 bases, with 15 bases between the two germline ends. The germline CDR1 and CDR2 sequences are MNHEY and SVGAGI. The CDR3 here is CASRGYRTSSYEQYF. The CDR3 DNA sequence: TGTGCCAGCAGAGGTTACAGGACCAGCTCCTACGAGCAGTACTTC.

The chain has TRBV4-3 and TRBJ2-6, with D possibly TRBD2 on 6 matching bases. V lost 1 base and J 1 base, leaving 8 bases between the germline ends. Germline-derived CDR1 and CDR2 are LGHNA and YSLEER. CDR3 length equals 16 residues. CDR3 protein: CASSQGEESGANVLTF. The CDR3 DNA follows: TGCGCCAGCAGCCAAGGGGAGGAATCTGGGGCCAACGTCCTGACTTTC.

Worth noting for this clone: Other DNA sequences of this sample code for an identical CDR3. This rearrangement joins TRBV6-5 to TRBJ1-1, with D maybe TRBD1 (5 bases). The V and J ends lost 3 bases and 5 bases respectively, with 13 bases between them. The CDR3 length is 14 residues. Germline values: CDR1 MNHEY, CDR2 SVGAGI. The CDR3 here is CASSYGTGGTEAFF. As DNA, the CDR3 is TGTGCCAGCAGTTATGGGACCGGGGGGACTGAAGCTTTCTTT.

The J gene is TRBJ1-2, the V gene TRBV6-2 or TRBV6-3; the match to TRBD1 covers 7 bases. This CDR3 has 13 residues. Germline V lookup: CDR1 MNHEY, CDR2 SVGEGT. V was pared by 6 bases and J by 7 bases, with 8 bases of the junction left unmatched. The CDR3 DNA follows: TGTGCCAGCAGCGCCCAGGGGGTAGGTGGCTACACCTTC. This codes for CASSAQGVGGYTF.

The CDR3 sequence: CASSSSWTALGTEAFF. The CDR3 coding sequence is TGTGCCAGTAGTAGCTCCTGGACAGCATTGGGGACTGAAGCTTTCTTT. V usage is TRBV19 and J usage is TRBJ1-1, with TRBD1 as a possible D gene (6 bases). The CDR3 is 16 residues long. Trimming left V 4 bases short and J 5 bases short, with 20 bases between. In germline, CDR1 is LNHDA, CDR2 SQIVND (reference sequence). Full variable domain (missing parts from reference TRBV19 and TRBJ1-1): DGGITQSPKYLFRKEGQNVTLSCEQNLNHDAMYWYRQDPGQGLRLIYYSQIVNDFQKGDIAEGYSVSREKKESFPLTVTSAQKNPTAFYLCASSSSWTALGTEAFFGQGTRLTVV.